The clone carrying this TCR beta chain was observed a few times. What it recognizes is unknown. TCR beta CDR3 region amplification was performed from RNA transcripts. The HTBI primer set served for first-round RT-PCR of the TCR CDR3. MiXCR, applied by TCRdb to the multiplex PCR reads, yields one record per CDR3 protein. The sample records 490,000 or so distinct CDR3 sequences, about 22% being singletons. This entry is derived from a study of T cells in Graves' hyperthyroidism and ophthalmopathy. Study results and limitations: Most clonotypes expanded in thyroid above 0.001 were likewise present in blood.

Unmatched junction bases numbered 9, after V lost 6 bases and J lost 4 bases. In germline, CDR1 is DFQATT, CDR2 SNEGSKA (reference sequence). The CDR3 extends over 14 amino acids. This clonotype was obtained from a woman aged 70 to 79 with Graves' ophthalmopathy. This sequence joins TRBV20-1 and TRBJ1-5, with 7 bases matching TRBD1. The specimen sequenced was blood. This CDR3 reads CSAINRGGNQPQHF. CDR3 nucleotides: TGCAGTGCGATTAACAGGGGCGGAAATCAGCCCCAGCATTTT.